This T cell receptor beta chain was observed in a study of blood T cells in healthy people across ages (dated by TCRdb to between 2014 and 2017). For the wider study: Template switching captured roughly one uniquely barcoded TCR beta cDNA molecule per two T cells in model experiments. Age-related changes in TCR beta repertoire diversity were measured in the study by deep sequencing normalized with unique cDNA molecular identifiers. Donors were grouped into four age groups: young (average 16 years), middle-aged (39), aged (around 62) and long-lived (just over 80). To avoid experimental bias, donors of different ages were randomly spread across the sequencing lanes. Using the same blood draw, the study looked at two additional independent replicas of 1 million unique cDNA reads for two donors, one aged 18 to 30 and the other aged 80 or older.

Turning to this clonotype: Its recognized antigen is unknown. Base qualities are not at hand, and no much larger clone is one base apart.

Reading the germline V gene (reference sequence) gives CDR1 DFQATT and CDR2 SNEGSKA. The cysteine opens and the phenylalanine closes a CDR3 of 14 amino acids. The retained sequence is limited to the CDR3, 42 bases, with the frame set at the first base. Donors were 30 to 45 systemically healthy Caucasian individuals from Russia aged 6 to 90 years. Approximately 9.3 milliliters of peripheral blood were drawn from each donor into EDTA-treated Vacutainer tubes. PBMCs were isolated by Ficoll-Paque density-gradient centrifugation, with at least 6 million obtained per sample. Trizol reagent was used to extract total RNA from PBMCs, with at least 5.5 micrograms per sample. Naive CD45RAhigh/CD27high T cell percentages were measured by flow cytometry on a PBMC aliquot from every donor. Library method: 5' RACE. A second PCR of about 6 to 11 cycles was performed with a sample-barcoded 5' primer and a J-beta primer mix. Each TCR beta cDNA molecule received a unique molecular identifier from a template-switch 5' adaptor carrying 12 random nucleotides. At least 3 million CDR3-containing paired-end reads were obtained from each sample. The Mint cDNA synthesis kit, primed by a TRBC-specific oligonucleotide, was used to synthesize first-strand cDNA from all RNA. Following uracil-DNA glycosylase treatment, a first 18-cycle PCR with universal primers M1SS and BC2_uni_R was performed on all cDNA. For the original study's pipeline: Normalization of each sample was performed by random selection of 1 million high-quality reads, each carrying a distinct molecular identifier. Instead of being binned into consensus sequences, reads with shared molecular identifiers were discarded. MiTCR, with a Q25 quality threshold and the strictest error-elimination algorithm, was used for CDR3 identification, clonotype clustering and error correction. Lower-bound total TCR beta diversity was estimated with a nonparametric unseen species model using Euler transformation. TCRdb itself trimmed the public reads at Q25 with fastp, ran MiXCR and retained productive beta chains. Rows with a matching CDR3 protein are joined into one entry that keeps the most common DNA and genes. TCRdb's processing, not the authors', yielded these V and J calls. The sample has 1,800,000 or so distinct CDR3 sequences on record, around 40% of them singletons. The leading ten clones occupy 23% of the sample.

Overall study results and their limits: The CMV infection status of donors was not known, potentially confounding age-related changes in expanded clonotypes. There was a strong correlation between observed TCR beta diversity and the percentage of naive T cells measured by flow cytometry. Estimates of total diversity based on one million sequenced T cells were regarded as lower bounds and as underestimates. Since profiling was done on bulk unsorted PBMCs, naive and antigen-experienced compartments could not be conclusively compared. The long-lived group showed more naive CD4+ T cells, fewer expanded clones and increased TCR diversity than the aged group, suggesting age selection. Observed TCR beta diversity per million T cells fell roughly linearly with age, and a significant reduction was already apparent by age around 36.

The chain is made from TRBV20-1 and TRBJ2-4; no D segment can be confidently identified. Matching the DNA end better, TRBJ2-5 makes the J call doubtful. Sequencing used blood. The source is a human donor in good health. The DNA sequence is TGCAGTGCTACCCTATACAGCTTCCAAGAGACCCAGTACTTC. It codes for CSATLYSFQETQYF.